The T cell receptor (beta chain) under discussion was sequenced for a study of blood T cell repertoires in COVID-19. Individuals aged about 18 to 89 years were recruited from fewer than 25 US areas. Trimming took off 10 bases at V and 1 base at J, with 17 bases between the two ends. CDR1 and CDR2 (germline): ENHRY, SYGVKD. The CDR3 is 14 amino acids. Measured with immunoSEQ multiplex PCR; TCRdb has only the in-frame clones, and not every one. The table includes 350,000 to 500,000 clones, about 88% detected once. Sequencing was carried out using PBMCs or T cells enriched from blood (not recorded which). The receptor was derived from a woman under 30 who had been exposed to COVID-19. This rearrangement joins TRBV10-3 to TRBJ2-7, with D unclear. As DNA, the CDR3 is TGTGCCACCGGCCCCGACGGAGATTCCTACGAGCAGTACTTC. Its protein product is CATGPDGDSYEQYF.